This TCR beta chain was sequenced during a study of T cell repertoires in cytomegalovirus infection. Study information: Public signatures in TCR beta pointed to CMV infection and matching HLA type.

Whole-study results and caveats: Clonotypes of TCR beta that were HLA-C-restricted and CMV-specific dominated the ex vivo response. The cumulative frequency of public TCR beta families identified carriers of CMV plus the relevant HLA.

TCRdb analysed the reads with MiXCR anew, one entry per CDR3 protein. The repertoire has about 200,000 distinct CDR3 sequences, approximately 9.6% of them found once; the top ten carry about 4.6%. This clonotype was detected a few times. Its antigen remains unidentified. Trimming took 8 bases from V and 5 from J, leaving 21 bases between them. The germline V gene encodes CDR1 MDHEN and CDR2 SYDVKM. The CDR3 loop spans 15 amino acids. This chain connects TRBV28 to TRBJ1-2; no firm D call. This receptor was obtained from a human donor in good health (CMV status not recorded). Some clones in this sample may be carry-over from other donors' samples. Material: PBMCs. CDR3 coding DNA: TGTGCCAGCGATAATGATCCAAGGACGGCGTATGGCTACACCTTC. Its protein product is CASDNDPRTAYGYTF.